These 10 T cell receptor beta chains came from one sample sequenced in a study of response to subunit inactivated influenza vaccine. TCRdb itself ran the RT-PCR reads through MiXCR, one entry per CDR3 protein. This sample has about 520,000 distinct CDR3 sequences; 25% occur once, and the top ten carry approximately 1.9%. Sequenced here: CD4+ T cells sorted from PBMCs, sampled around 5 days after vaccination. The origin of the receptors is a man over 45 who received an inactivated influenza vaccine.

The V gene is TRBV28, the J gene TRBJ2-7; D is undetermined. The CDR3 loop spans 12 amino acids. Germline V gene lookup returns CDR1 MDHEN and CDR2 SYDVKM. V lost 2 bases, J lost 7 bases, and 9 bases lay in between. CDR3 bases: TGTGCCAGCAGTTTAGCAAAGGGAGAGCAGTACTTC. As protein: CASSLAKGEQYF.

This clonotype came up many times. The chain combines TRBV29-1 with TRBJ2-7, with unresolved D. V shed 4 bases and J shed 4 bases, with 11 bases lying between them. The germline V gene encodes CDR1 SQVTM and CDR2 ANQGSEA. The CDR3 consists of 12 residues. The DNA of the CDR3 is TGCAGCGTTGCACCCAGCTTTTACGAGCAGTACTTC. Amino acid sequence: CSVAPSFYEQYF.

Notes on this clonotype: Compared with germline, one end of the junction differs, possibly owing to a read error. J is TRBJ2-5 and V is TRBV20-1; TRBD2 agrees at 12 bases. CDR1 DFQATT and CDR2 SNEGSKA come from the germline V gene (reference sequence). The CDR3 runs 15 residues. The CDR3 region has the DNA TGCAGTGCAACCGGGACTAGCGGGCTTCAAGATACCCAGTACTTC. As protein: CSATGTSGLQDTQYF.

V gene TRBV18 combines with J gene TRBJ2-7; TRBD1 matches 10 bases. Per the germline V gene, CDR1 is KGHSH and CDR2 is LQKENI. This CDR3 has 17 residues. With 2 bases clipped from V and 2 bases from J, the junction kept 9 bases outside the gene matches. The CDR3 DNA is TGTGCCAGCTCACCAGGTTATCCCGGGACAGGGGCCTACGAGCAGTACTTC. Its translation is CASSPGYPGTGAYEQYF. The full variable domain, rest sourced from reference TRBV18 and TRBJ2-7, is NAGVMQNPRHLVRRRGQEARLRCSPMKGHSHVYWYRQLPEEGLKFMVYLQKENIIDESGMPKERFSAEFPKEGPSILRIQQVVRGDSAAYFCASSPGYPGTGAYEQYFGPGTRLTVT.

This clonotype has only a few counts. This chain connects TRBV2 to TRBJ2-7; 8 bases align to TRBD1. Germline lookup yields CDR1 SNHLY and CDR2 FYNNEI. J lost 4 bases, V lost 5 bases, and 10 bases had no gene match. The CDR3 extends over 15 amino acids. CDR3 nucleotides: TGTGCCAGCAGTTCCCGGGACAGGACAGGGTACGAGCAGTACTTC. Translating gives CASSSRDRTGYEQYF.

This clonotype was detected a few times. The chain links TRBV19 to TRBJ1-6; D unclear. V lost 8 bases to trimming and J lost 6 bases, with 17 bases between them. CDR1 is LNHDA, CDR2 SQIVND, per germline (reference sequence). The length of the CDR3 is 15 residues. The CDR3 sequence is CASAFTRVTNSPLHF. CDR3 bases: TGTGCCAGTGCATTTACCCGGGTTACTAATTCACCCCTCCACTTT.

This clonotype was detected ten times or more. The chain couples TRBV5-6 to TRBJ2-5, with D possibly being TRBD2 (6 bases). The V and J ends lost 4 bases and 1 base respectively, with 14 bases between them. This CDR3 has 15 amino acids. In germline, CDR1 is SGHDT, CDR2 YYEEEE. The CDR3 here is CASSGEEGPQETQYF. The CDR3 coding sequence is TGTGCCAGCAGCGGGGAGGAGGGCCCCCAAGAGACCCAGTACTTC.

V usage is TRBV10-1 and J usage is TRBJ2-1, with TRBD2 matching over 12 bases. With V trimmed by 6 bases and J by 12 bases, 6 bases remained unmatched. CDR3 length: 13 residues. Germline CDR1 and CDR2: WNHNN and SYGVQD (reference sequence). The CDR3 is CASRPLAGGPQFF. CDR3 DNA sequence: TGCGCCAGCAGGCCACTAGCGGGGGGCCCGCAGTTCTTC.

The V and J genes are TRBV29-1 and TRBJ1-5; 7 bases are a match to TRBD1. CDR1 SQVTM and CDR2 ANQGSEA come from the germline V gene. V was clipped by 6 bases and J by 7 bases; unmatched bases: 12. The CDR3 length is 14 residues. The CDR3 region has the DNA TGCAGCGTCGCTGGTGGGACAGCATCCCAGCCCCAGCATTTT. This codes for CSVAGGTASQPQHF.

J is TRBJ2-7 and V is TRBV7-6; D remains ambiguous. The V gene lost 2 bases and the J gene lost 6 bases, with 11 bases spanning the gap. Germline loops: CDR1 SGHVS, CDR2 FNYEAQ. This CDR3 region has 13 residues. The CDR3 loop is CASSLSQFSEQYF. In nucleotides, the CDR3 is TGTGCCAGCAGCTTATCTCAATTCAGCGAGCAGTACTTC.